This TCR beta chain was observed in a study of blood T cell repertoires in COVID-19 (dated by TCRdb to between 2020 and 2021). In the study overall: Samples covering the acute and convalescent phases of COVID-19 were provided by collaborators in the United States, Italy and Spain. The prospective study material was composed of cDNA or gDNA derived from T cells, B-cell-depleted T cells, or PBMCs. Samples came from the ongoing ImmuneRACE study (first 160 participants) plus 1,254 subjects from 6 global collaborators. HLA class I and class II types, where available, came from metadata supplied by the sample provider rather than from assay-based typing. The dataset comprised deeply sampled blood TCRbeta repertoires from subjects exposed to, actively infected with, or recovered from COVID-19. The sample metadata nearly always contained a de-identified subject ID, COVID-19 status, age in years and sex. The repertoires were released in a freely available public database meant as a resource for research on the immune response to SARS-CoV-2. General conclusions and limits of the study: How much clinical and demographic metadata was included differed by source and by participant, and the metadata was provided uncurated.

One collaborating source in Seattle enrolled patients while the patients were actively infected and followed the patients over time throughout the course of disease. The collaborating institutions used their own protocols to collect whole blood in K2EDTA tubes. For TCRbeta analysis, collaborators shipped samples as frozen whole blood, isolated PBMCs, or DNA extracted from either of those sample types. To note about this clone: What antigen it recognizes has not been identified. The input lacks base qualities; no much larger clone sits a single base away.

TCRbeta CDR3 regions were amplified from genomic DNA using the immunoSEQ Assay, a bias-controlled multiplex PCR. The study's processing was this. The number of nucleated cells in each sample was estimated by amplification of reference gene primers within the assay. To quantify the absolute abundance of each unique TCRbeta CDR3 rearrangement, sequence reads were collapsed and filtered. For each sample, productive Simpson clonality was calculated as the square root of Simpson's diversity index across productive rearrangements. TCRdb carries this immuneACCESS record with in-frame sequences only. Its versions omit some clonotypes, under half of them owing to an unresolved V gene in the studies checked, with the rest unexplained. V and J calls and clone size come straight from that table; D and trimming were deduced from the DNA. This sample has over 150,000 clones in its table, and around nine tenths of those were observed once. The top ten clones comprise less than 0.7% of the sample.

In the germline V gene (reference sequence), CDR1 corresponds to SGHNT and CDR2 to YYREEE. The CDR3 has 14 amino acids, counting the end cysteine and phenylalanine. Of the read, only the CDR3 DNA is kept; its 42 bases are in frame from base 1. V is clipped by 0 bases and J by 6 bases, and the sequence between their germline boundaries is 9 bases long. The sequence is built from TRBV5-4 and TRBJ2-2; the D gene is perhaps TRBD1, on 5 matching bases. The receptor comes from a man in his fifties or sixties with COVID-19, enrolled during active disease. Sequencing was performed on peripheral blood. The nucleotide sequence reads TGTGCCAGCAGCTTGGTTGGGGCACCCGGGGAGCTGTTTTTT. This translates into CASSLVGAPGELFF.